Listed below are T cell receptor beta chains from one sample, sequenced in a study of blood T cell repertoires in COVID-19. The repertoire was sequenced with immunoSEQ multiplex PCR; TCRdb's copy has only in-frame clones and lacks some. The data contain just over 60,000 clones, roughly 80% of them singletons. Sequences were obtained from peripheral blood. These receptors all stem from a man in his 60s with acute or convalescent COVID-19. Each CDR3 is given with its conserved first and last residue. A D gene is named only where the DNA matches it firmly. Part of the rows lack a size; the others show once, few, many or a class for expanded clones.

CASSLTGSPTQQYF	TGCGCCAGCAGTTTGACAGGATCCCCTACGCAGCAGTACTTC	TRBJ2-7	.	once	TRBV5-1
CATSKGGTGNTIYF	TGTGCCACCAGCAAAGGGGGCACTGGAAACACCATATATTTT	TRBJ1-3	TRBD1	.	TRBV15
CASSLTGGLGGYTF	TGTGCCAGCAGCTTGACAGGGGGCCTGGGTGGCTACACCTTC	TRBJ1-2	TRBD1	.	TRBV13
CASAGTSGRPGELFF	TGTGCCAGTGCTGGGACTAGCGGGAGGCCCGGGGAGCTGTTTTTT	TRBJ2-2	TRBD2	.	TRBV19
CASSLVSTTSYNEQFF	TGTGCCAGCAGCTTAGTTTCAACCACTTCATACAATGAGCAGTTCTTC	TRBJ2-1	.	.	TRBV11-2
CSFRGGGLSDTQYF	TGCAGCTTCCGAGGGGGCGGGTTATCAGATACGCAGTATTTT	TRBJ2-3	TRBD1	.	TRBV29-1
CASSPTGSLNYEQYF	TGCGCCAGCAGCCCCACCGGGAGCCTAAACTACGAGCAGTACTTC	TRBJ2-7	.	.	TRBV4-1
CASSQEGLAGDEQYF	TGTGCCAGCAGCCAAGAAGGGCTAGCGGGCGACGAGCAGTACTTC	TRBJ2-7	TRBD2	.	TRBV3-1/TRBV3-2
CAWRGDRGRGTEAFF	TGTGCCTGGAGGGGAGACAGGGGAAGGGGCACTGAAGCTTTCTTT	TRBJ1-1	TRBD1	.	TRBV30
CASQDRGIDYGYTF	TGTGCCAGCCAGGACAGGGGGATTGACTATGGCTACACCTTC	TRBJ1-2	TRBD1	.	TRBV18
CASSTSSGRVTQYF	TGTGCCAGCAGCACCTCTAGCGGGAGAGTCACGCAGTATTTT	TRBJ2-3	TRBD2	.	TRBV5-6
CASSYGGAEAFF	TGTGCCAGCAGTTACGGAGGCGCTGAAGCTTTCTTT	TRBJ1-1	.	once	TRBV6-5
CASSPQGYEQFF	TGTGCCAGCTCACCACAGGGGTATGAGCAGTTCTTC	TRBJ2-1	.	.	TRBV18
CASSTHRGSHSNQPQHF	TGTGCCAGCAGTACCCATAGGGGATCTCATAGCAATCAGCCCCAGCATTTT	TRBJ1-5	.	once	TRBV27
CASSQARQGVNIQYF	TGCGCCAGCAGCCAAGCTCGGCAGGGGGTGAACATTCAGTACTTC	TRBJ2-4	TRBD1	.	TRBV4-1
CASRLDRGGTEAFF	TGTGCCAGCAGACTGGACAGGGGAGGCACTGAAGCTTTCTTT	TRBJ1-1	TRBD1	.	TRBV6-5
CASSKVGQGAVYGYTF	.	TRBJ1-2	.	.	TRBV21-1
CASSPADRGHHEQYF	TGTGCCAGCAGTCCCGCCGACAGGGGGCACCACGAGCAGTACTTC	TRBJ2-7	TRBD1	.	TRBV28
CSVRRGNRDRGLEQYF	TGCAGCGTGCGGAGGGGGAACCGGGACAGGGGGCTCGAGCAGTACTTC	TRBJ2-7	TRBD1	.	TRBV29-1
CASSWRPGIAGNTIYF	TGTGCCAGCAGCTGGCGACCAGGGATTGCTGGAAACACCATATATTTT	TRBJ1-3	.	.	TRBV5-6
CASSLGQGIGQFF	TGCGCCAGCAGCTTGGGACAGGGGATTGGGCAGTTCTTC	TRBJ2-1	TRBD1	.	TRBV5-1
CASSPLGGGAGMMNTEAFF	TGTGCCAGCAGCCCACTGGGGGGAGGGGCGGGGATGATGAACACTGAAGCTTTCTTT	TRBJ1-1	.	.	TRBV5-4
CASSDPGLAEVSYEQYF	TGTGCCAGCAGTGACCCCGGACTAGCGGAAGTCTCCTACGAGCAGTACTTC	TRBJ2-7	TRBD2	.	TRBV2
CASSSTSENIQYF	TGTGCCAGCAGTTCCACGTCCGAGAACATTCAGTACTTC	TRBJ2-4	.	.	TRBV12-3/TRBV12-4
CASREGRGSNEQFF	TGTGCCAGCAGAGAAGGCAGGGGATCCAATGAGCAGTTCTTC	TRBJ2-1	.	.	TRBV5-6
CASSRRGADTQYF	TGTGCCAGCAGCCGCCGCGGGGCAGATACGCAGTATTTT	TRBJ2-3	.	.	TRBV12-3/TRBV12-4
CASSFRSGSEQYF	TGTGCCAGCAGTTTCCGAAGCGGGAGCGAGCAGTACTTC	TRBJ2-7	TRBD2	.	TRBV27
CAWSARPGTVEETQYF	TGTGCCTGGAGTGCCCGTCCCGGGACAGTAGAAGAGACCCAGTACTTC	TRBJ2-5	TRBD1	.	TRBV30
CSVGLAGYNEQFF	TGCAGCGTGGGACTAGCGGGATACAATGAGCAGTTCTTC	TRBJ2-1	TRBD2	.	TRBV29-1
CASGGQRSSTDTQYF	TGTGCCAGCGGGGGCCAGCGGTCTAGCACAGATACGCAGTATTTT	TRBJ2-3	.	.	TRBV7-2
CASSFLTGAISYEQYF	TGTGCCAGCAGTTTCTTGACAGGGGCCATCTCCTACGAGCAGTACTTC	TRBJ2-7	TRBD1	.	TRBV27
CASSLDSGRGDYGYTF	TGTGCCAGCAGCTTAGATTCGGGCAGGGGTGACTATGGCTACACCTTC	TRBJ1-2	.	.	TRBV11-2
CASRRGQVQNTEAFF	TGTGCCAGTAGGCGGGGACAGGTACAGAACACTGAAGCTTTCTTT	TRBJ1-1	TRBD1	.	TRBV19
CASSLVGGEQYF	TGTGCCAGCAGCTTGGTTGGGGGGGAGCAGTACTTC	TRBJ2-7	.	few	TRBV5-6
CAWNQRRDYGYTF	TGTGCCTGGAACCAGCGCAGGGACTATGGCTACACCTTC	TRBJ1-2	.	.	TRBV30
CASTWTGIGGELFF	TGTGCCAGCACCTGGACAGGGATTGGCGGGGAGCTGTTTTTT	TRBJ2-2	TRBD1	.	TRBV5-5
CASSLARGQPQHF	TGTGCCAGCAGTTTAGCCAGGGGTCAGCCCCAGCATTTT	TRBJ1-5	.	.	TRBV12-3/TRBV12-4
CASSSRTGELFF	TGTGCCAGTAGTTCTCGGACCGGGGAGCTGTTTTTT	TRBJ2-2	.	.	TRBV19
CASRGLAGGSDTQYF	TGTGCCAGCAGGGGACTAGCGGGAGGGTCAGATACGCAGTATTTT	TRBJ2-3	TRBD2	.	TRBV7-6
CASRGGGVQETQYF	TGTGCCAGCCGAGGGGGGGGCGTGCAAGAGACCCAGTACTTC	TRBJ2-5	.	.	TRBV28
CASSMGSKETNTEAFF	TGTGCCAGTAGTATGGGCTCAAAGGAAACGAACACTGAAGCTTTCTTT	TRBJ1-1	.	few	TRBV19
CASSLGLAEETQYF	TGTGCCAGCAGCTTAGGACTAGCAGAAGAGACCCAGTACTTC	TRBJ2-5	.	once	TRBV13
CASSTEGQGVSPLHF	TGTGCCAGTAGTACCGAGGGACAGGGAGTTTCACCCCTCCACTTT	TRBJ1-6	TRBD1	.	TRBV19
CASSYQGLDTGELFF	TGTGCCAGCAGCTACCAGGGATTGGACACCGGGGAGCTGTTTTTT	TRBJ2-2	.	.	TRBV7-2
CASSPQGNYGYTF	TGTGCCAGCAGCCCCCAGGGTAACTATGGCTACACCTTC	TRBJ1-2	.	.	TRBV6-6
CATSPLGTGVQPQHF	TGTGCCACCAGCCCATTAGGGACAGGGGTACAGCCCCAGCATTTT	TRBJ1-5	TRBD1	.	TRBV15
CASSPTQLAGVGNEQFF	TGCGCCAGCAGCCCAACCCAACTAGCGGGAGTGGGCAATGAGCAGTTCTTC	TRBJ2-1	TRBD2	.	TRBV5-1
CASSRTSGGYNEQFF	TGCGCCAGCAGTCGGACTAGCGGGGGCTACAATGAGCAGTTCTTC	TRBJ2-1	TRBD2	.	TRBV10-1
CASSRTGRQFF	TGTGCCAGCAGTCGAACAGGGCGACAGTTCTTC	TRBJ2-1	.	.	TRBV6-2/TRBV6-3
CASLKAGVGDTQYF	TGTGCCAGCTTGAAAGCGGGAGTGGGAGATACGCAGTATTTT	TRBJ2-3	TRBD2	.	TRBV18
CASSQGPLQRGTRYEQYF	TGCGCCAGCAGCCAAGGCCCTCTTCAGCGCGGGACTCGCTACGAGCAGTACTTC	TRBJ2-7	.	.	TRBV4-1
CASSPFGLAGGFQETQYF	TGTGCCAGCAGTCCTTTTGGACTAGCGGGAGGGTTCCAAGAGACCCAGTACTTC	TRBJ2-5	TRBD2	.	TRBV28
CASRPGQDYGYTF	TGTGCCAGCAGACCGGGACAGGACTATGGCTACACCTTC	TRBJ1-2	TRBD1	few	TRBV28
CASSADRGGYTF	TGTGCCAGCAGTGCCGACCGGGGAGGCTACACCTTC	TRBJ1-2	.	.	TRBV2
CASSQVRGQGDSYNEQFF	TGCGCCAGCAGCCAGGTCCGAGGACAGGGTGATTCCTACAATGAGCAGTTCTTC	TRBJ2-1	TRBD1	once	TRBV4-1
CASSTLTSGRAVTGELFF	TGTGCCAGTAGTACCCTTACTAGCGGGAGGGCCGTAACCGGGGAGCTGTTTTTT	TRBJ2-2	TRBD2	.	TRBV19
CASTRTSGSSYEQYF	TGCGCCAGCACCCGGACTAGCGGGAGTTCCTACGAGCAGTACTTC	TRBJ2-7	TRBD2	.	TRBV5-1